This is a list of T cell receptor beta chains from one sample in a study of vaccination effects on CD4 cells after COVID-19. Here immunoSEQ multiplex PCR was the method, and the copy in TCRdb shows in-frame clones only, minus some. The sample records 25,000 to 30,000 clones, 65% to 80% being singletons. The antigens these receptors bind are not known. The sample in question was CD4+ T cells from PBMCs cultured with HCoV-NL63 spike peptides, obtained after COVID-19 vaccination. The receptors were sampled from a human donor who received a COVID-19 vaccine. Both conserved end residues are part of each CDR3. A D gene is named only where the DNA matches it firmly. Clone sizes are given selectively: once, few, many, or a class where the clone is expanded.

v_gene	j_gene	d_gene	abundance	CDR3nt	CDR3aa
TRBV4-1	TRBJ2-3	-	-	TGCGCCAGCAGCCAAGTCTTGGGTTCGGTGGTCAACGCAGATACGCAGTATTTT	CASSQVLGSVVNADTQYF
TRBV5-1	TRBJ1-3	-	once	TGCGCCAGCAGCTTGGGGGGGCCCGACTCTGGAAACACCATATATTTT	CASSLGGPDSGNTIYF
TRBV5-1	TRBJ2-3	TRBD2	-	TGCGCCAGCAGCTCCAGCGGGGCCCGCACAGATACGCAGTATTTT	CASSSSGARTDTQYF
TRBV4-2	TRBJ2-5	-	few	TGTGCCAGCAGCCCCCGACCGAAAGAGACCCAGTACTTC	CASSPRPKETQYF
TRBV30	TRBJ1-6	TRBD1	-	TGTGCCTGGAGCAAGACAGGGGTCAATTCACCCCTCCACTTT	CAWSKTGVNSPLHF
TRBV19	TRBJ2-1	TRBD2	-	TGTGCCAGTAGTCCTTCCGGCGGGAGGCCCCTGAACGCGGAGCAGTTCTTC	CASSPSGGRPLNAEQFF
TRBV5-1	TRBJ2-2	-	-	TGCGCCAGCAGCCCCGAGCTTAGCGACCGGGAGCTGTTTTTT	CASSPELSDRELFF
TRBV6-5	TRBJ2-5	-	few	TGTGCCAGCAGAAACCAAGAGACCCAGTACTTC	CASRNQETQYF
TRBV29-1	TRBJ2-7	-	-	TGCAGGGCCAGGAAGCAGGGGACTATCTTTTTCTCCTACGAGCAGTACTTC	CRARKQGTIFFSYEQYF
TRBV5-8	TRBJ1-5	-	few	TGTGCCAGCAGCCGTATAGAGGGAGTTAGCAATCAGCCCCAGCATTTT	CASSRIEGVSNQPQHF
TRBV12-3/TRBV12-4	TRBJ2-2	-	-	TGTGCCAGCAGTGTAGTTGGCGGGGAGCTGTTTTTT	CASSVVGGELFF
TRBV7-9	TRBJ2-3	-	-	TGTGCCAGCAGCTCAGGGTTCTTGGATACGCAGTATTTT	CASSSGFLDTQYF
TRBV21-1	TRBJ2-2	-	-	TGTGCCAGCAGCAAAGAGATTGACAAGACGAACACCGGGGAGCTGTTTTTT	CASSKEIDKTNTGELFF
TRBV25-1	TRBJ1-1	-	-	TGTGCCAGCAGTGAAACCGGGATTATCATGAACACTGAAGCTTTCTTT	CASSETGIIMNTEAFF
TRBV19	TRBJ2-3	TRBD1	-	TGTGCCAGTAAAGGGACAGGGCGGGGCACAGATACGCAGTATTTT	CASKGTGRGTDTQYF
TRBV7-2	TRBJ2-2	-	-	TGTGCCAGCAGCTTAGCGGGACTCTACACCGGGGAGCTGTTTTTT	CASSLAGLYTGELFF
TRBV5-1	TRBJ2-7	-	-	TGCGCCAGCAGCTTGGGGGGGTTGGGGACGGAGCAGTACTTC	CASSLGGLGTEQYF
TRBV19	TRBJ2-1	-	few	TGTGCCAGTAGTATGGTGTACAATGAGCAGTTCTTC	CASSMVYNEQFF
TRBV29-1	TRBJ2-2	TRBD2	few	TGCAGCGCCCAGCTAGCGGGAAACACCGGGGAGCTGTTTTTT	CSAQLAGNTGELFF
TRBV2	TRBJ1-3	-	-	TGTGCCAGCACTGGACAGTTCTCTGGAAACACCATATATTTT	CASTGQFSGNTIYF
TRBV3-1/TRBV3-2	TRBJ1-1	-	-	TGTGCCAGCAGCCAATCCGACGGCCTTCTAAAAGCTTTCTTT	CASSQSDGLLKAFF
TRBV10-2	TRBJ2-3	TRBD1	-	TGCGCCATCGTACCGGGACAGGACACATCTACGCAGTATTTT	CAIVPGQDTSTQYF
TRBV21-1	TRBJ2-7	-	few	TGTGCCAGCAGTATGACGACATATCCCTACGAGCAGTACTTC	CASSMTTYPYEQYF
TRBV6-5	TRBJ1-4	-	-	TGTGCCAGCAAACAGGACACAACTAATGAAAAACTGTTTTTT	CASKQDTTNEKLFF
TRBV7-8	TRBJ2-2	TRBD1	-	TGTGCCAGCAGCTTAGTGGGGACAGGGTATGACGGGGAGCTGTTTTTT	CASSLVGTGYDGELFF
TRBV29-1	TRBJ1-4	TRBD1	few	TGCAGCGCCCAACAGGGGGCGAGTGAAAAACTGTTTTTT	CSAQQGASEKLFF
TRBV27	TRBJ1-1	-	-	TGTGCCAGCAGTTTATCGGTGTCTCCCGTTGTCACTGAAGCTTTCTTT	CASSLSVSPVVTEAFF
TRBV5-1	TRBJ1-2	-	-	TGCGCCAGCAGCTTGGGAGACGCGATTAACTATGGCTACACCTTC	CASSLGDAINYGYTF
TRBV7-2	TRBJ1-5	-	once	TGTGCCAGCAGCTTAGCGCCGGGGGCGGTTCAGCCCCAGCATTTT	CASSLAPGAVQPQHF
TRBV5-8	TRBJ2-7	-	few	TGTGCCAGCAGCTCGGACACCGGTAATGACGAGCAGTACTTC	CASSSDTGNDEQYF
TRBV3-1/TRBV3-2	TRBJ2-1	TRBD1	-	TGTGCCAGCAGCCAAGATTCAAGGGGACAGGGGAGTGAGCAGTTCTTC	CASSQDSRGQGSEQFF
TRBV5-1	TRBJ1-5	TRBD1	-	TGCGCCAGCAGCTTGGTACGAAAAGGGGGACAGTCTCATAGCAATCAGCCCCAGCATTTT	CASSLVRKGGQSHSNQPQHF
TRBV7-9	TRBJ2-5	TRBD1	-	TGTGCCAGCAGCCCCCTGACAGGGCAAGAGACCCAGTACTTC	CASSPLTGQETQYF
TRBV6-2/TRBV6-3	TRBJ2-3	-	-	TGTGCCAGCAGTTACGGCCGCCACACAGATACGCAGTATTTT	CASSYGRHTDTQYF
TRBV19	TRBJ2-2	-	-	TGTGCCAGTAGTCTGACGGCGGGCTCCACCGGGGAGCTGTTTTTT	CASSLTAGSTGELFF
TRBV20-1	TRBJ1-2	TRBD1	few	TGCAGTGCTACAGGGGGCTATGGCTACACCTTC	CSATGGYGYTF
TRBV6-5	TRBJ1-5	TRBD1	-	TGTGCCAGCGGGACAGATAGCAATCAGCCCCAGCATTTT	CASGTDSNQPQHF
TRBV5-1	TRBJ1-2	-	-	TGCGCCAGCAGCTTGGGGTCCAGGGGCGCCTATGGCTACACCTTC	CASSLGSRGAYGYTF
TRBV7-2	TRBJ1-5	-	few	TGTGCCAGCAGGCCAGGGACGGGCAATCAGCCCCAGCATTTT	CASRPGTGNQPQHF
TRBV6-1	TRBJ1-5	-	-	TGTGCCAGCAGTGAACAGGGTAATAGCAATCAGCCCCAGCATTTT	CASSEQGNSNQPQHF
TRBV6-6	TRBJ1-1	-	-	TGTGCCAGTAAAGACCAGAGTAACACTGAAGCTTTCTTT	CASKDQSNTEAFF
TRBV3-1/TRBV3-2	TRBJ2-2	-	-	TGTGCCAGCAGCACCAGGGGCACCGGGGAGCTGTTTTTT	CASSTRGTGELFF
TRBV2	TRBJ2-3	TRBD2	-	TGTGCCAGCAGTGCGCTTAGCGGGACAGATACGCAGTATTTT	CASSALSGTDTQYF
TRBV13	TRBJ1-1	TRBD1	few	TGTGCCAGCAGCCTGACAGGGATCGCTGAAGCTTTCTTT	CASSLTGIAEAFF
TRBV4-1	TRBJ2-3	TRBD2	-	TGCGCCAGCAGCCAAGATCACGCGGGAGGGCCGACAGATACGCAGTATTTT	CASSQDHAGGPTDTQYF
TRBV20-1	TRBJ2-4	-	-	TGCAGTGCTAGTGAGCTAGCCAAAAACATTCAGTACTTC	CSASELAKNIQYF
TRBV19	TRBJ1-3	-	-	TGTGCCAGTAGTGACATACAGGGCTCTGGAAACACCATATATTTT	CASSDIQGSGNTIYF
TRBV10-3	TRBJ2-4	TRBD2	-	TGTGCCATCAGTGATAACCGGGGGGGGGATGGCATTCAGTACTTC	CAISDNRGGDGIQYF
TRBV11-2	TRBJ1-1	-	-	TGTGCCAGCAGCCCAGGCAGGGTAAGGGTTCTCATGAACACTGAAGCTTTCTTT	CASSPGRVRVLMNTEAFF
TRBV9	TRBJ2-3	TRBD1	medium-sized	TGTGCCAGCGGGACAGACGATTATACGCAGTATTTT	CASGTDDYTQYF
TRBV7-8	TRBJ2-5	-	-	TGTGCCAGCAGCTTAGGCCGGGGCCAAGAGACCCAGTACTTC	CASSLGRGQETQYF